Sample share makes the clone carrying this T cell receptor beta chain large. After removal of 6 bases from V and 7 bases from J, the junction contained 6 bases not matched to a gene. CDR3 size: 14 residues. Per germline, CDR1 MNHNS and CDR2 SASEGT. This sample was included in a study of immune characterization of retroperitoneal liposarcoma. TCRdb re-called the PCR reads with MiXCR, one entry per CDR3 protein. The data show 1,000 to 1,500 distinct CDR3 sequences, over 35% seen once. V usage is TRBV6-1 and J usage is TRBJ2-1; 10 positions agree with TRBD2. Input material: tumor tissue. This receptor was obtained from a male donor with retroperitoneal liposarcoma. The CDR3 loop reads CASSPPGLANEQFF. The CDR3 DNA follows: TGTGCCAGCAGCCCACCGGGACTAGCGAATGAGCAGTTCTTC.